What follows is one TCR beta chain and its context. The antigen this receptor binds is unknown. Base qualities are not provided; no much larger clone lies one nucleotide away. Participants in the prospective study were enrolled through a virtual design, were aged about 18 to 89 years, and lived in 24 United States geographic areas. To assign participants to cohorts, the prospective study relied on clinical history that participants themselves reported in a screening survey and a study questionnaire. For ImmuneRACE Cohort 3, a participant was defined as recovered based on two consecutive negative NP/OP PCR tests, clearance by a healthcare professional, or resolution of symptoms. Mobile phlebotomists in the prospective study collected whole blood, serum and a nasopharyngeal or oropharyngeal swab from every participant. Additional blood draws and questionnaires over an approximately 2-month period could optionally be provided by prospective study participants. Blood samples from the prospective study were shipped frozen or at room temperature prior to DNA extraction.

V loses 2 bases, J loses 2 bases, and the germline ends lie 11 bases apart. CDR1 and CDR2, looked up from the germline V gene, are SGHAT and FQNNGV. The CDR3 runs 15 amino acids, cysteine and phenylalanine included. Only the CDR3 DNA stays, 45 bases, in frame from base 1. The data were taken from a study of blood T cell repertoires in COVID-19 (dated by TCRdb to the early 2020s). Describing the broader study: The collaborator samples originated in the United States, Italy and Spain and spanned the acute and convalescent phases of COVID-19. The prospective study material was composed of cDNA or gDNA derived from T cells, B-cell-depleted T cells, or PBMCs. The dataset comprised deeply sampled blood TCRbeta repertoires from subjects exposed to, actively infected with, or recovered from COVID-19. The repertoires were made available in a free public database intended to serve as a resource for research on the immune response to SARS-CoV-2. Samples were obtained from the ongoing ImmuneRACE study (first 160 participants) and from some 1,300 subjects provided by 6 global collaborators. Nearly every sample came with metadata listing a de-identified subject ID, COVID-19 status, age in years and sex. Where HLA class I and class II types were available, the types were taken from metadata supplied by the sample provider, not from assay-based typing.

TCRbeta CDR3 regions were amplified from genomic DNA by means of the immunoSEQ Assay, a bias-controlled multiplex PCR. The original pipeline was this. The number of nucleated cells in each sample was estimated by amplification of reference gene primers within the assay. To quantify the absolute abundance of each unique TCRbeta CDR3 rearrangement, sequence reads were collapsed and filtered. Productive Simpson clonality was computed per sample as the square root of Simpson's diversity index over productive rearrangements. Held by TCRdb, this immuneACCESS table contains in-frame sequences only and omits some clones. Under half of the omission traces to an unresolved V gene where checked; the cause of the rest is unknown. V and J calls plus clone size are reproduced from that table; the DNA served to infer D and trimming. The sample records some 250,000 clones, 80% to 90% of which are singletons. Jointly, the top ten make up around 10% of the sample.

Study-wide conclusions, independent of this receptor: How much clinical and demographic metadata was included differed by source and by participant, and the metadata was provided uncurated.

Sequences were obtained from PBMCs or T cells enriched from blood (not recorded which). The clonotype originates from a man aged 35 to 55 who had recovered from COVID-19. The receptor chain draws on TRBV11-2 and TRBJ2-3, with TRBD2 tentatively as D gene (7 bases match). Here the CDR3 is given as CASSLTGRATDTQYF. The sequenced DNA is TGTGCCAGCAGCTTAACAGGGAGGGCCACAGATACGCAGTATTTT.